The T cell receptor (beta chain) under discussion was sequenced for a study of blood T cells in healthy people across ages. This CDR3 contains 15 residues. The germline gives CDR1 SGDLS, CDR2 YYNGEE. This clonotype appeared once. Its antigen is as yet unknown. The junction departs from germline at one end; a sequencing error may be responsible. General study results and limits: Roughly linearly, TCR beta diversity per million T cells fell as age increased. Unknown donor CMV status possibly confounded expanded clonotype changes.

With a J-beta primer mix and a sample-barcoded 5' primer, a second PCR ran about 7 to 11 cycles. Each cDNA molecule was tagged by a template-switch adaptor that had 12 random nucleotides. One entry per CDR3 protein results from TCRdb running MiXCR on the 5' RACE reads. The sample consists of 1.5 million to 2 million distinct CDR3 sequences, about 39% of them appearing once. Each sample yielded at least 7 million isolated PBMCs. The TCR was taken from a human donor in good health. Sequencing was done on a sample of blood. The rearrangement uses TRBV9 and TRBJ2-7; TRBD2 might be the D (6 bases). In DNA form, the CDR3 reads TGTACCAGCAGCGTAGCGGCGCAAACATACTACGAGCAGTACTTC. Protein product: CTSSVAAQTYYEQYF.